A single sample is the source of the 22 T cell receptor beta chains below, sequenced in a study of T cells in localized non-small cell lung cancer. Assay: immunoSEQ multiplex PCR; the TCRdb copy retains only in-frame clones and omits some. Counted here are under 70,000 clones, approximately 90% occurring once; the ten biggest clones make up about 4.8%. The sequencing here drew on peripheral blood, taken before any cancer treatment. The receptors come from a woman aged 40 to 75 with stage I lung adenocarcinoma.

The rearrangement uses TRBV5-4 and TRBJ1-2; D may be TRBD1 (5 bases). The ends were cut back, 4 bases at V and 3 bases at J, with 16 bases in the middle. The CDR3 runs to 15 residues. Germline loops: CDR1 SGHNT, CDR2 YYREEE (reference sequence). The CDR3 spells CASSPQPGTDYGYTF. CDR3 coding DNA: TGTGCCAGCAGCCCGCAACCCGGGACGGACTATGGCTACACCTTC.

The chain combines TRBV10-3 with TRBJ2-7; TRBD2 might be the D (5 bases). This CDR3 region has 15 residues. CDR1 is ENHRY and CDR2 is SYGVKD in the germline V gene. The V gene lost 9 bases and the J gene lost 0 bases, with 18 bases spanning the gap. The CDR3, as DNA: TGTGCCATACAAGGGAGCGGAACCAGCTCCTACGAGCAGTACTTC. Its translation: CAIQGSGTSSYEQYF.

The rearrangement uses TRBV6-1 and TRBJ2-7, with D tentatively TRBD1 or TRBD2 (5 bases each). V was cut by 6 bases and J by 0 bases, with 12 bases left in between. CDR1 MNHNS and CDR2 SASEGT come from the germline V gene. The CDR3 length is 14 residues. The CDR3 DNA is TGTGCCAGCAGGATTGGGGGTAGCTCCTACGAGCAGTACTTC. Residues: CASRIGGSSYEQYF.

V and J are TRBV6-5 and TRBJ1-6, with D possibly matching TRBD1 (6 bases). The germline gives CDR1 MNHEY, CDR2 SVGAGI. V lost 2 bases, J lost 6 bases, and 11 bases lay in between. The CDR3 covers 15 residues. The CDR3 DNA reads TGTGCCAGCAGTTACGTACAGGGTTCTAATTCACCCCTCCACTTT. This codes for CASSYVQGSNSPLHF.

The chain links TRBV10-1 to TRBJ2-3; D is unresolved. V was pared by 0 bases and J by 0 bases, with 7 bases between. Per the germline V gene, CDR1 is WNHNN and CDR2 is SYGVQD (reference sequence). CDR3 length: 15 amino acids. CDR3 nucleotides: TGCGCCAGCAGTGAGTCGTTCGGGAGCACAGATACGCAGTATTTT. This encodes CASSESFGSTDTQYF.

The chain joins TRBV18 to TRBJ2-1; TRBD1 aligns across 10 bases. The V gene end was trimmed by 4 bases and the J gene end by 2 bases; junction bases not matched to a gene: 2. CDR1 is KGHSH and CDR2 is LQKENI in the germline V gene. The CDR3 is made up of 15 amino acids. CDR3 residues: CASSLGQGAYNEQFF. The DNA for the CDR3 is TGTGCCAGCTCACTCGGACAGGGGGCCTACAATGAGCAGTTCTTC.

This clone was observed a handful of times. This sequence joins TRBV10-3 and TRBJ1-5, with D hard to call. CDR1 ENHRY and CDR2 SYGVKD come from the germline V gene. This CDR3 is built from 13 residues. Trimming left V 8 bases short and J 6 bases short, with 14 bases between. CDR3 DNA: TGTGCCATCTCGGGATCGGAGGGTCAGCCCCAGCATTTT. This encodes CAISGSEGQPQHF.

Only one count was recorded for this clone. The J gene is TRBJ1-2, the V gene TRBV6-5; the D is unclear. The V end was cut by 7 bases, the J end by 0 bases, with 12 bases between. Germline CDR1 reads MNHEY; CDR2 reads SVGAGI. The CDR3 consists of 14 residues. In nucleotides, the CDR3 is TGTGCCAGCACCCGACACCTAGCTAACTATGGCTACACCTTC. This codes for CASTRHLANYGYTF.

This chain links TRBV19 with TRBJ1-2; TRBD1 matches at 7 bases. The junction had 3 bases not matched to a gene; V was cut back by 4 bases and J by 4 bases. The CDR3 spans 13 residues. Germline CDR1 reads LNHDA; CDR2 reads SQIVND (reference sequence). CDR3 sequence reads: CASSKDRLYGYTF. DNA for the CDR3: TGTGCCAGTAGTAAGGACAGGCTCTATGGCTACACCTTC.

The genes are TRBV4-1 and TRBJ1-5; maybe TRBD1 (5 bases). Per the germline V gene, CDR1 is MGHRA and CDR2 is YSYEKL. This CDR3 is 14 amino acids long. V dropped 0 bases and J dropped 7 bases, with 10 bases sitting between them. The CDR3 DNA reads as TGCGCCAGCAGCCAAGATACCCAGGGACAGCCCCAGCATTTT. Translated, it gives CASSQDTQGQPQHF.

This clone has more than one count but fewer than ten. V and J are TRBV10-3 and TRBJ2-5; TRBD2 aligns across 10 bases. From germline, CDR1 is ENHRY and CDR2 SYGVKD. The V gene end was trimmed by 3 bases and the J gene end by 6 bases; junction bases not matched to a gene: 4. CDR3 size: 14 residues. CDR3 residues: CAISESSGGQTQYF. CDR3 nucleotides: TGTGCCATCAGTGAATCTAGCGGGGGTCAGACCCAGTACTTC.

The CDR3: CASSLGLEEKLFF. The CDR3, as DNA: TGTGCCAGCAGCCTGGGGCTGGAAGAAAAACTGTTTTTT. The chain combines TRBV7-2 with TRBJ1-4; D is perhaps TRBD1 (5 bases). Germline-derived CDR1 and CDR2 are SGHTA and FQGNSA. This CDR3 is built from 13 residues. V gave up 5 bases and J gave up 8 bases, with 12 bases separating them.

In DNA form, the CDR3 reads TGTGCCAGCAGCCCGAGGAGGGCAGTACAAGAGACCCAGTACTTC. Translated, it gives CASSPRRAVQETQYF. The J gene is TRBJ2-5, the V gene TRBV14; a weak D match, TRBD2 (6 bases). The CDR3 runs to 15 residues. V was trimmed by 4 bases and J by 2 bases, leaving 14 bases between them. CDR1 SGHDN and CDR2 FVKESK come from the germline V gene. Filled out from reference TRBV14 and TRBJ2-5, the complete variable domain reads EAGVTQFPSHSVIEKGQTVTLRCDPISGHDNLYWYRRVMGKEIKFLLHFVKESKQDESGMPNNRFLAERTGGTYSTLKVQPAELEDSGVYFCASSPRRAVQETQYFGPGTRLLVL.

The CDR3 sequence is CASSTRRDTEAFF. The CDR3, as DNA: TGTGCCAGCTCCACGCGGAGGGACACTGAAGCTTTCTTT. The V call is TRBV27, the J call TRBJ1-1; D call uncertain. Trimming took 8 bases from V and 3 from J, leaving 13 bases between them. Germline lookup yields CDR1 MNHEY and CDR2 SMNVEV (reference sequence). This CDR3 is built from 13 residues.

This clone was counted a few times. The chain couples TRBV5-6 to TRBJ1-5, with TRBD1 identical over 9 bases. J lost 8 bases, V lost 4 bases, and 4 bases had no gene match. The CDR3 totals 13 residues. The germline V gene has CDR1 SGHDT and CDR2 YYEEEE. This chain's CDR3 is CASSRDRAEPQHF. The CDR3 DNA sequence: TGTGCCAGCAGCAGGGACAGGGCAGAGCCCCAGCATTTT.

This clone was counted once. The chain couples TRBV4-3 to TRBJ2-1; no definite D call. Per germline, CDR1 LGHNA and CDR2 YSLEER. V gave up 2 bases and J gave up 7 bases, with 12 bases separating them. The CDR3 spans 14 residues. In DNA, the CDR3 is TGCGCCAGCAGCCAATTCGACCTACGGAATGAGCAGTTCTTC. Translating gives CASSQFDLRNEQFF.

In this sample, this clone turned up once. This chain links TRBV5-1 with TRBJ2-7; D is perhaps TRBD1 or TRBD2 (6 bases each). Germline assignment: CDR1 SGHRS and CDR2 YFSETQ. The germline V and J ends were trimmed by 0 bases and 1 base, with 14 bases remaining between them. The CDR3 is made up of 16 amino acids. The CDR3 DNA sequence: TGCGCCAGCAGCTTGGCCGGGGGCTATGGGTCCTACGAGCAGTACTTC. The encoded protein is CASSLAGGYGSYEQYF.

This chain connects TRBV18 to TRBJ2-1, with D hard to call. The length of the CDR3 is 14 residues. Trimming removed 5 bases from V and 2 bases from J, with 10 bases in between. Per the germline V gene, CDR1 is KGHSH and CDR2 is LQKENI. The chain's CDR3 is CASSGMGTYNEQFF. The DNA of the CDR3 is TGTGCCAGCTCAGGAATGGGAACCTACAATGAGCAGTTCTTC.

Here the CDR3 reads CASSSLRRVGSTEAFF. The DNA of the CDR3 is TGTGCCAGCAGTTCCCTAAGACGTGTAGGCAGCACTGAAGCTTTCTTT. J is TRBJ1-1 and V is TRBV28; no clear D. Between the trimmed V and J ends, which lost 4 bases and 4 bases, there was a span of 19 bases. The length of the CDR3 is 16 residues. Germline CDR1 and CDR2: MDHEN and SYDVKM.

CDR3 nucleotides: TGTGCCAGCAGCCAAGCAAGGGGCGCTTATTCACCCCTCCACTTT. Translated: CASSQARGAYSPLHF. V usage is TRBV14 and J usage is TRBJ1-6, with D maybe TRBD1 (5 bases). The CDR3 runs 15 residues. CDR1 is SGHDN and CDR2 is FVKESK in the germline V gene. Trimming removed 1 base from V and 8 bases from J, with 12 bases in between. The full variable domain, completed using reference TRBV14 and TRBJ1-6, is EAGVTQFPSHSVIEKGQTVTLRCDPISGHDNLYWYRRVMGKEIKFLLHFVKESKQDESGMPNNRFLAERTGGTYSTLKVQPAELEDSGVYFCASSQARGAYSPLHFGNGTRLTVT.

The chain has TRBV9 and TRBJ1-4; 8 nucleotides match TRBD1. Losses at the gene ends were 4 bases for V and 5 bases for J; bases not matched to a gene: 10. The CDR3 loop spans 16 amino acids. The germline V gene has CDR1 SGDLS and CDR2 YYNGEE. CDR3 nucleotide sequence: TGTGCCAGCAGCTACGGACAGGGTTTCTGGAATGAAAAACTGTTTTTT. As protein: CASSYGQGFWNEKLFF. Based on the CDR3 plus reference TRBV9 and TRBJ1-4, the full variable domain is DSGVTQTPKHLITATGQRVTLRCSPRSGDLSVYWYQQSLDQGLQFLIQYYNGEERAKGNILERFSAQQFPDLHSELNLSSLELGDSALYFCASSYGQGFWNEKLFFGSGTQLSVL.

V gene TRBV7-9 combines with J gene TRBJ2-7, with D tentatively TRBD2 (6 bases). The ends were cut back, 4 bases at V and 6 bases at J, with 10 bases in the middle. The CDR3 is 12 amino acids. Per germline, CDR1 SEHNR and CDR2 FQNEAQ (reference sequence). The CDR3 reads CASSSSGVEQYF. Written as DNA, the CDR3 is TGTGCCAGCAGCTCCTCGGGGGTCGAGCAGTACTTC.